Shown below are 16 T cell receptor beta chains from a single sample sequenced in a study of post-analysis software for immune sequencing data. General study results and limits: Controls showed lower frequencies than patients for 5 or 6 TRBV segments, and TRBV5-6, TRBV5-1 and TRBV20-1 were among these.

Unique molecular identifiers tagged the TCR beta cDNA libraries. Using its own MiXCR run on the PCR reads, TCRdb lists one record per CDR3 protein. Of roughly 670,000 distinct CDR3 sequences listed, roughly three fifths are singletons. Their antigens are not known. Sequenced material: blood. The receptors here all came from a girl aged 2 to 9 with multiple sclerosis.

In its sample, this clonotype was seen a few times. The chain carries TRBV4-2 and TRBJ2-4; no definite D call. The CDR3 has 13 residues. V lost 1 base, J lost 13 bases, and 14 bases lay in between. Germline loops: CDR1 LGHNA, CDR2 YNFKEQ. CDR3 sequence: CASSQGNGVKQYF. As DNA, the CDR3 is TGTGCCAGCAGCCAAGGAAATGGTGTTAAGCAGTACTTC.

The chain employs TRBV24-1 and TRBJ2-3; D is unresolved. The CDR3 is made up of 13 amino acids. Looked up from germline, CDR1 is KGHDR and CDR2 is SFDVKD. V was cut by 9 bases and J by 1 base, with 10 bases left in between. CDR3 in amino acids: CATRPAGTDTQYF. Written as DNA, the CDR3 is TGTGCCACCCGGCCGGCGGGCACAGATACGCAGTATTTT.

CDR3: CASSPRQGNEQYV. CDR3 DNA sequence: TGTGCCAGCAGTCCCCGACAGGGGAACGAGCAGTACGTC. The J gene is TRBJ2-5, the V gene TRBV7-9; TRBD1 agrees at 8 bases. The J call is in doubt because the DNA end fits TRBJ2-7 better. Germline V CDR1 and CDR2: SEHNR, FQNEAQ (reference sequence). CDR3 length equals 13 residues.

The genes are TRBV11-2 and TRBJ2-1; TRBD2 might be the D (6 bases). The V gene's germline CDR1 is SGHAT and CDR2 FQNNGV. The CDR3 is 15 amino acids. V lost 0 bases, J lost 3 bases, and 9 bases lay in between. The CDR3, as DNA: TGTGCCAGCAGCTTAGACGGGAGCTACTACAATGAGCAGTTCTTC. It yields the protein CASSLDGSYYNEQFF.

This chain uses TRBV2 with TRBJ2-1; D not resolved. Germline CDR1 reads SNHLY; CDR2 reads FYNNEI. Trimming cost V 7 bases and J 4 bases, with 5 bases left between them. CDR3 length equals 11 residues. CDR3 DNA sequence: TGTGCCAGCACTAATTACAATGAGCAGTTCTTC. It encodes CASTNYNEQFF.

The chain couples TRBV20-1 to TRBJ2-7; 9 bases align to TRBD2. The DNA end lines up better with TRBJ2-5; the J call may be wrong. Germline V lookup: CDR1 DFQATT, CDR2 SNEGSKA (reference sequence). This CDR3 comprises 13 residues. CDR3: CSARGGGAETQYF. DNA of the CDR3: TGCAGTGCTAGAGGCGGGGGGGCGGAGACCCAGTACTTC.

V usage is TRBV7-9 and J usage is TRBJ1-2; D may be TRBD1 (5 bases). Germline CDR1 and CDR2: SEHNR and FQNEAQ (reference sequence). The V end lost 3 bases, the J end lost 2 bases, and 13 bases lay between the germline ends. This CDR3 is 15 amino acids long. CDR3 loop: CASSFSSGTNYGYTF. CDR3 nucleotide sequence: TGTGCCAGCAGCTTTTCCTCTGGGACCAACTATGGCTACACCTTC.

The sample holds a few counts of this clonotype. The V call is TRBV5-1, the J call TRBJ2-1; D remains unclear. The CDR3 covers 14 residues. V lost 4 bases and J lost 4, with 12 bases in between. From germline, CDR1 is SGHRS and CDR2 YFSETQ. The CDR3 nucleotides read TGCGCCAGCAGCCCCGCGTTGGAATACAATGAGCAGTTCTTC. Residues: CASSPALEYNEQFF. Using reference TRBV5-1 and TRBJ2-1 for the parts outside the CDR3, the full variable domain is KAGVTQTPRYLIKTRGQQVTLSCSPISGHRSVSWYQQTPGQGLQFLFEYFSETQRNKGNFPGRFSGRQFSNSRSEMNVSTLELGDSALYLCASSPALEYNEQFFGPGTRLTVL.

The rearrangement links TRBV6-1 to TRBJ2-7; 9 bases map to TRBD1. CDR3 length: 15 residues. Germline trimming cut 4 bases from V and 1 base from J; bases unmatched to any gene: 5. Per the germline V gene, CDR1 is MNHNS and CDR2 is SASEGT. In DNA, the CDR3 is TGTGCCAGCAGTGCGACAGGGGGGCCTTCCTACGAGCAGTACTTC. Translating gives CASSATGGPSYEQYF.

V is TRBV15 and J is TRBJ2-5, with TRBD1 identical over 7 bases. Trimming took 5 bases from V and 3 from J; bases not matched to a gene: 3. The CDR3 contains 13 residues. Germline CDR1 LNHNV, CDR2 YYDKDF (reference sequence). The CDR3 nucleotides read TGTGCCACCAGCCGGGACAGAGAAGAGACCCAGTACTTC. It codes for CATSRDREETQYF.

The CDR3 DNA follows: TGTGCCAGCAGTTACTCGACGACTAGGAGGTCAGATACGCAGTATTTT. As protein: CASSYSTTRRSDTQYF. The chain carries TRBV6-6 and TRBJ2-3; tentative D call: TRBD2 (6 bases). Per germline, CDR1 MNHNY and CDR2 SVGAGI (reference sequence). V lost 0 bases and J 4 bases, leaving 14 bases between the germline ends. CDR3 length: 16 amino acids.

The V call is TRBV30, the J call TRBJ2-3, with unresolved D. The V end lost 4 bases, the J end lost 1 base, and 3 bases lay between the germline ends. The CDR3 has 11 amino acids. The germline V gene encodes CDR1 GTSNPN and CDR2 SVGIG (reference sequence). The CDR3 nucleotides are TGTGCCTGGACAGGCACAGATACGCAGTATTTT. It specifies CAWTGTDTQYF.

Comment on this clonotype: The junction does not match germline at one end; this may be a read error. The chain has TRBV3-1 and TRBJ2-5; either TRBD1 or TRBD2 may supply D (5 bases each). The CDR3 is 13 residues long. CDR1 LGHDT and CDR2 YNNKEL come from the germline V gene (reference sequence). The CDR3: CASSQQGVGEQYF. Here the CDR3 DNA reads TGTGCCAGCAGCCAGCAGGGAGTAGGTGAGCAGTACTTT.

This chain connects TRBV6-1 to TRBJ2-5; D possibly uses TRBD1 or TRBD2 (5 bases each). Germline values: CDR1 MNHNS, CDR2 SASEGT. V was cut by 4 bases and J by 7 bases, with 16 bases left in between. This CDR3 region has 14 residues. CDR3 protein: CASSVGTESGTQYF. The CDR3 coding sequence is TGTGCCAGCAGTGTAGGGACGGAGAGTGGGACCCAGTACTTC.

The V and J genes are TRBV6-2 or TRBV6-3 and TRBJ1-1; D gene ambiguous. This CDR3 comprises 16 residues. Germline CDR1 is MNHEY and CDR2 is SVGEGT. V was pared by 4 bases and J by 0 bases, with 15 bases between. DNA of the CDR3: TGTGCCAGCAGTTTCACTAATACCGGGCTGAACACTGAAGCTTTCTTT. Translating gives CASSFTNTGLNTEAFF.

With respect to this clonotype: A read error may produce the germline difference seen at one junction end. The chain is built from TRBV10-3 and TRBJ2-6; D is possibly TRBD1 (7 bases). The germline CDR1 and CDR2 sequences are ENHRY and SYGVKD. CDR3 size: 14 residues. Here the CDR3 reads CAIRGAGQMNVRTF. For the CDR3, the DNA is TGTGCCATCAGGGGGGCGGGACAGATGAACGTCCGGACTTTC.